This TCR beta chain was identified in a study of glioma-infiltrating T cells. Findings and caveats of the study: Above-expected tissue-blood divergence occurred in all gliomas, most in low-grade ones. Tissue and blood shared very few CDR3 sequences.

A remark on this clonotype: Its antigen is as yet unknown.

TCR alpha and beta CDR3 regions were amplified from RNA using iRepertoire nested multiplex PCR. Tissue mRNA or PBMC total RNA, roughly 85-450 ng, went into one-step reverse transcription and amplification. Via MiXCR, TCRdb re-called the multiplex PCR reads, giving one row per CDR3 protein. The data hold under 150,000 distinct CDR3 sequences, with about 39% observed a single time. CDR3 length equals 15 residues. V was pared by 2 bases and J by 1 base, with 3 bases of the junction left unmatched. The germline V gene encodes CDR1 LGHDT and CDR2 YNNKEL (reference sequence). This TCR was sampled from a human donor with low-grade glioma or glioblastoma, undergoing nonglioma brain surgery, or in good health (not recorded which). The sample taken for sequencing was glioma tissue, nonneoplastic brain tissue, or PBMCs (not recorded which). This chain uses TRBV3-1 with TRBJ2-3; 7 bases map to TRBD2. CDR3 sequence (DNA): TGTGCCAGCAGCCAACTAGCGGCCCGCACAGATACGCAGTATTTT. Translated: CASSQLAARTDTQYF.